This T cell receptor beta chain was found in a study of blood T cells in healthy people across ages. Notes on the study in general: Donor CMV status was unknown, possibly confounding expanded clonotype changes.

Trimming took off 6 bases at V and 7 bases at J, with 24 bases between the two ends. Looked up from germline, CDR1 is DFQATT and CDR2 is SNEGSKA (reference sequence). The CDR3 is 15 residues long. Using a J-beta primer mix together with a sample-barcoded 5' primer, a second PCR was run for roughly 6 to 11 cycles. MiXCR was run by TCRdb on the 5' RACE reads, yielding one entry per CDR3 protein. The data hold approximately 400,000 distinct CDR3 sequences, with roughly half observed a single time. On this clonotype: The target antigen is unknown.

The sequenced sample was blood. This clonotype originated in a man in his 60s in good health. The rearrangement links TRBV20-1 to TRBJ1-2; D is unresolved. CDR3 loop: CSATYRAGSRSGYTF. The CDR3 bases are TGCAGTGCCACATACCGGGCCGGGAGTCGGAGTGGCTACACCTTC.